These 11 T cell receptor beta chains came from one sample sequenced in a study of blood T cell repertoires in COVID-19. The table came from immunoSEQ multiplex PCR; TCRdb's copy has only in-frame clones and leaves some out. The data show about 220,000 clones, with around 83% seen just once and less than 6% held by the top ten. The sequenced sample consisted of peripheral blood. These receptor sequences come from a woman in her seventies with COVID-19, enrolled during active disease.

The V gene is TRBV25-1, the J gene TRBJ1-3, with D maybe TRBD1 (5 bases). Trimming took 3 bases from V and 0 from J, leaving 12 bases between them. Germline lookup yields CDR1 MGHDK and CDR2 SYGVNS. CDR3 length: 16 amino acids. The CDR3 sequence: CASSDRDLVSGNTIYF. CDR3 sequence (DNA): TGTGCCAGCAGTGACAGGGATTTAGTCTCTGGAAACACCATATATTTT.

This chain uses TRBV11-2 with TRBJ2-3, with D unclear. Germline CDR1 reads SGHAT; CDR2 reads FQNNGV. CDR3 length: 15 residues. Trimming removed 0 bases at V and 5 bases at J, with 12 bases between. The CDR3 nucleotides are TGTGCCAGCAGCTTAGATTACGATAGTAAAGATACGCAGTATTTT. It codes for CASSLDYDSKDTQYF.

In DNA form, the CDR3 reads TGTGCCAGCAGCACCCGGACTAGCATCGACGAGCAGTACTTC. It encodes CASSTRTSIDEQYF. The chain couples TRBV6-1 to TRBJ2-7; 8 nucleotides match TRBD2. CDR3 length equals 14 residues. CDR1 and CDR2 from the germline V gene are MNHNS and SASEGT. With V trimmed by 6 bases and J by 5 bases, 9 bases remained unmatched.

The CDR3 region is CSVGQGVNYGYTF. In DNA, the CDR3 is TGCAGCGTTGGACAGGGAGTTAACTATGGCTACACCTTC. The gene calls are TRBV29-1 and TRBJ1-2; TRBD1 matches 7 bases. The V gene's germline CDR1 is SQVTM and CDR2 ANQGSEA. Unmatched junction bases numbered 3, after V lost 4 bases and J lost 1 base. The CDR3 loop spans 13 amino acids.

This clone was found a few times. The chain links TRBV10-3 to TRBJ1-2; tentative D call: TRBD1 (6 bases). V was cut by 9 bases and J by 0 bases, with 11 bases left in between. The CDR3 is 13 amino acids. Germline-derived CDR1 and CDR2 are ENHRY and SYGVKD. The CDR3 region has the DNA TGTGCCATTAATACAGGGCCTAACTATGGCTACACCTTC. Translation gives CAINTGPNYGYTF.

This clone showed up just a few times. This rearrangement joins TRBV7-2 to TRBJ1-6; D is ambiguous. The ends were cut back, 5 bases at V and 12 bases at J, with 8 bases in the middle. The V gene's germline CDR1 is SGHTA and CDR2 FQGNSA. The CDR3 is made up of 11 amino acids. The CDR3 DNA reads TGTGCCAGCAGCCAAGGAGGACCCCTCCACTTT. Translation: CASSQGGPLHF.

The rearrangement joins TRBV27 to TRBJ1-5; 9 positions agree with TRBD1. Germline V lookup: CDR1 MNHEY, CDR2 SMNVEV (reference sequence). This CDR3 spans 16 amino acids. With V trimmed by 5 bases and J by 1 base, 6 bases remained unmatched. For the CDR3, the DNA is TGTGCCAGCAGTACCGGGACAGGGCTGAGCAATCAGCCCCAGCATTTT. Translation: CASSTGTGLSNQPQHF.

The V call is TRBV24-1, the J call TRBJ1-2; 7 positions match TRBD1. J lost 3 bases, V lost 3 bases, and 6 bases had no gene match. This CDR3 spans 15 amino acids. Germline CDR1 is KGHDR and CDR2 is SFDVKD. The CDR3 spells CATSDPWTGYYGYTF. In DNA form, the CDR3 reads TGTGCCACCAGTGATCCGTGGACAGGCTACTATGGCTACACCTTC.

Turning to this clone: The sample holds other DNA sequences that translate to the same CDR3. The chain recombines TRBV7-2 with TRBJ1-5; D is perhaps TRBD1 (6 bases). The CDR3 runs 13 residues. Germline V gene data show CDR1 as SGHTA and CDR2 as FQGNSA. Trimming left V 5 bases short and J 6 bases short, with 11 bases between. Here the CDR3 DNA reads TGTGCCAGCAGCCCCGACAGGTTTCAGCCCCAGCATTTT. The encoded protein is CASSPDRFQPQHF.

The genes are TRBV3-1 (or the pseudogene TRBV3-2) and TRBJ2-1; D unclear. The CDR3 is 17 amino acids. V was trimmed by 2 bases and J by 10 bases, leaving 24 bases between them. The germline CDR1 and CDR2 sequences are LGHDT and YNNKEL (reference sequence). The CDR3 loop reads CASSQPTTALVPPEQFF. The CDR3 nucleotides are TGTGCCAGCAGCCAACCGACCACAGCCCTCGTCCCCCCAGAGCAGTTCTTC.

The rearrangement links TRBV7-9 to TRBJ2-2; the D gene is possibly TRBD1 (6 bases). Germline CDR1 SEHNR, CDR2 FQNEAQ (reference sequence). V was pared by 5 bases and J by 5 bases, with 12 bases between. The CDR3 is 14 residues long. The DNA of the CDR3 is TGTGCCAGCAGCCATGACAGGCTAACCGGGGAGCTGTTTTTT. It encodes CASSHDRLTGELFF.